This entry is about one TCR beta chain. Its antigen is currently unknown. The data stem from a study of identical twins. TCRdb processed the 5' RACE reads anew with MiXCR; each CDR3 protein has one entry. Of 640,000 or so distinct CDR3 sequences listed, approximately 6.1% are singletons. Study-wide findings and caveats: The more abundant beta clonotypes in cord blood had fewer insertions, and memory repertoires did not show this. It was cross-sectional statistical analysis, not following the same donors, that the conclusions relied on. Within beta out-of-frame sequences, the excess sharing observed between twins was weaker.

CDR3 length equals 14 residues. J was trimmed by 7 bases and V by 6 bases; bases with no gene match: 3. The sequenced sample was naive T cells sorted from blood. The sequence derives from a man aged 18 to 29 in good health. The chain joins TRBV12-3 or TRBV12-4 to TRBJ2-1, with 13 bases lining up with TRBD2. The CDR3 DNA reads as TGTGCCAGCAGGCGGACTAGCGGGAGAAATGAGCAGTTCTTC. This gives the protein CASRRTSGRNEQFF.